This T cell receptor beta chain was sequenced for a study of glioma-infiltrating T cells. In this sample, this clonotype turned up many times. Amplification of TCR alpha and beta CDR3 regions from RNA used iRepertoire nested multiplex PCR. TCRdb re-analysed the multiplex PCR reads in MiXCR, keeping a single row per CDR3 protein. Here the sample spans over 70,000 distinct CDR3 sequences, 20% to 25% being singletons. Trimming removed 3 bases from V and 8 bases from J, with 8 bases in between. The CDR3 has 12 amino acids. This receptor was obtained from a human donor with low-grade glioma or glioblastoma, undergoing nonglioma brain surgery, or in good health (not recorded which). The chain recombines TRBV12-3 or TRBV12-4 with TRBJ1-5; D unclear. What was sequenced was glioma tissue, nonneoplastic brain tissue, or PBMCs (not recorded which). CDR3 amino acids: CASSFSSEPQHF. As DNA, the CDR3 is TGTGCCAGCAGTTTCTCGAGTGAGCCCCAGCATTTT.